A selection of T cell receptor beta chains follows, all from one sample in a study of T cells in Graves' hyperthyroidism and ophthalmopathy. TCRdb re-called the multiplex PCR reads with MiXCR, one entry per CDR3 protein. The sample comprises 540,000 or so distinct CDR3 sequences, roughly 50% of which are singletons, and around 17% rests with the top ten. Sequencing was carried out using peripheral blood or thyroid tissue (not recorded which). Receptor source: an adult woman with Graves' disease, either hyperthyroidism or ophthalmopathy (not recorded which). CDR3s include the opening cysteine and the closing phenylalanine or tryptophan. D genes are given only for firm matches. Some rows mark clone size as missing; the rest say once, few, many or name a class of expanded clone.

j_gene: TRBJ2-1; abundance: NA; d_gene: TRBD2; v_gene: TRBV19; CDR3nt: TGTGCCAGTAGTATCGATCTAGCGGGGGTTGCCTACAATGAGCAGTTCTTC; CDR3aa: CASSIDLAGVAYNEQFF
j_gene: TRBJ2-7; abundance: few; d_gene: TRBD1; v_gene: TRBV28; CDR3nt: TGTGCCAGCAGTCTCCGGGACAGGGTCGAGCAGTACTTC; CDR3aa: CASSLRDRVEQYF
j_gene: TRBJ2-1; abundance: many; d_gene: TRBD2; v_gene: TRBV6-5; CDR3nt: TGTGCCAGCAGTCCCCCGGGGGGACCCAATGAGCAGTTCTTC; CDR3aa: CASSPPGGPNEQFF
j_gene: TRBJ2-7; abundance: many; d_gene: NA; v_gene: TRBV7-9; CDR3nt: TGTGCCAGCAGCTTTGCGGGAAGCTCCTACGAGCAGTACTTC; CDR3aa: CASSFAGSSYEQYF
j_gene: TRBJ2-2; abundance: few; d_gene: TRBD2; v_gene: TRBV7-6; CDR3nt: TGTGCCAGCAGCTCCCATGGCGGCGGGAGGGCCGGGGAGCTGTTTTTT; CDR3aa: CASSSHGGGRAGELFF
j_gene: TRBJ2-5; abundance: many; d_gene: TRBD1; v_gene: TRBV7-9; CDR3nt: TGTGCCAGCAGCCGCCCGACAGGGGGACAAGAGACCCAGTACTTC; CDR3aa: CASSRPTGGQETQYF
j_gene: TRBJ2-7; abundance: NA; d_gene: TRBD2; v_gene: TRBV6-1; CDR3nt: TGTGCCAGCAGTTCCGGGAGGCCCGCCACCGAGCAGTACTTC; CDR3aa: CASSSGRPATEQYF
j_gene: TRBJ1-3; abundance: NA; d_gene: TRBD1; v_gene: TRBV25-1; CDR3nt: TGTGCCAGCAGTGAATGGGGGGACAGGGCTGGAAACACCATATATTTT; CDR3aa: CASSEWGDRAGNTIYF
j_gene: TRBJ2-7; abundance: NA; d_gene: TRBD2; v_gene: TRBV20-1; CDR3nt: TGCAGCACGAGGGGGACTAGCGGGCGCCACGAGCAGTACTTC; CDR3aa: CSTRGTSGRHEQYF
j_gene: TRBJ2-6; abundance: many; d_gene: NA; v_gene: TRBV30; CDR3nt: TGTGCCTTAAAAGGGTTCTCTGGGGCCAACGTCCTGACTTTC; CDR3aa: CALKGFSGANVLTF
j_gene: TRBJ1-4; abundance: NA; d_gene: NA; v_gene: TRBV5-1; CDR3nt: TGCGCCAGCAGCTTTCTACAGGGAAAACTGTTTTTT; CDR3aa: CASSFLQGKLFF
j_gene: TRBJ1-2; abundance: NA; d_gene: TRBD1; v_gene: TRBV12-3/TRBV12-4; CDR3nt: TGTGCCAGCAGCTCTCCCGGACAGGGGATCTATGGCTACACCTTC; CDR3aa: CASSSPGQGIYGYTF
j_gene: TRBJ2-5; abundance: many; d_gene: NA; v_gene: TRBV2; CDR3nt: TGTGCCAGCAGTGAGGGTCAAGAGACCCAGTACTTC; CDR3aa: CASSEGQETQYF
j_gene: TRBJ1-1; abundance: many; d_gene: TRBD1; v_gene: TRBV6-8; CDR3nt: TGTGCCAGCTTTTGGGGACAGGGCGGATCTGAAGCTTTCTTT; CDR3aa: CASFWGQGGSEAFF
j_gene: TRBJ2-7; abundance: NA; d_gene: TRBD2; v_gene: TRBV7-9; CDR3nt: TGTGCCACCCTGACTAGCGGGATTTACTACGAGCAGTACTTC; CDR3aa: CATLTSGIYYEQYF
j_gene: TRBJ1-5; abundance: NA; d_gene: NA; v_gene: TRBV29-1; CDR3nt: TGCAGCGTTGCAGGGCAGGATCAGCCCCAGCATTTT; CDR3aa: CSVAGQDQPQHF
j_gene: TRBJ2-7; abundance: many; d_gene: TRBD1; v_gene: TRBV9; CDR3nt: TGTGCCAGCAGCGCCACTCAGGGGGTCCACGAGCAGTACTTC; CDR3aa: CASSATQGVHEQYF
j_gene: TRBJ2-3; abundance: few; d_gene: NA; v_gene: TRBV7-3; CDR3nt: TGTGCCAGCAGCCCCTCCTCTAGCACAGATACGCAGTATTTT; CDR3aa: CASSPSSSTDTQYF